This T cell receptor beta chain was retrieved from a study of T-cell memory formation after mild COVID-19. As for the study in general: Largely donor-specific TCR clusters were found. Study-level findings and limits: Clones that contracted from day 15 to 85 had balanced CD4/CD8; later expanders were CD4+ biased. Some SARS-CoV-2-responding clones were already detected in memory before infection.

Germline CDR1 is MNHEY and CDR2 is SMNVEV (reference sequence). Trimming left V 3 bases short and J 0 bases short, with 9 bases between. The CDR3 consists of 15 residues. This clonotype has more than one count but fewer than ten. The antigen is unknown. TCRdb re-derived calls from the 5' RACE reads in MiXCR, one entry per CDR3 protein. Seen here are about 84,000 distinct CDR3 sequences, more than 11% observed once, and the top ten hold around 31%. The TCR was taken from an adult woman who had mild COVID-19 (a few samples of this study predate the infection). Cell type and time point are not known. The chain recombines TRBV27 with TRBJ2-1, with D possibly being TRBD1 (5 bases). Sequenced input: PBMCs or a T cell subset sorted from them (not recorded which). The CDR3 sequence is CASSLTASSYNEQFF. The CDR3, as DNA: TGTGCCAGCAGTTTGACAGCGAGCTCCTACAATGAGCAGTTCTTC.